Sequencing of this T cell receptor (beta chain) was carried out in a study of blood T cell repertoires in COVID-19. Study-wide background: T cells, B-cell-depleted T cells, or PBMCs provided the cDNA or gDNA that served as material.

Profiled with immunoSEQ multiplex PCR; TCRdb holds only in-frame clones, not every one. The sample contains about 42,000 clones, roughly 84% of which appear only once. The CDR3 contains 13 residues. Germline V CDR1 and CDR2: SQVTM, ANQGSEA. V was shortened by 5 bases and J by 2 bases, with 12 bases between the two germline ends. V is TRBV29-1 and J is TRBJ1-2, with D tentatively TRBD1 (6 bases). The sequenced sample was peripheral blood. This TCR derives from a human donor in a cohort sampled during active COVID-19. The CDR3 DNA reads TGCAGCGTTCGCAGGGGAGTAAACTATGGCTACACCTTC. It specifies CSVRRGVNYGYTF.